This T cell receptor beta chain was identified in a study of long-term antiretroviral therapy in people with HIV. Run at survey level, the immunoSEQ assay was version v3.0. The protocol was immunoSEQ multiplex PCR, while the TCRdb copy is restricted to in-frame clones and leaves out a portion. Among over 20,000 clones listed, approximately 86% were seen once. The study drew at least one pre-ART and at least two post-ART PBMC samples from every donor. Germline loops: CDR1 LGHNT, CDR2 FRNRAP. The CDR3 spans 16 residues. Trimming took 1 base from V and 4 from J; bases not matched to a gene: 5. Comments on this clone: Its antigen is undetermined.

Overall study findings and caveats: Narrower CDR3 length ranges marked HIV repertoires relative to controls. Blood, drawn from the mid-2000s to the late 2010s, may reflect older ART regimens.

The chain employs TRBV12-5 and TRBJ2-3, with 10 bases fitting TRBD1. The source of this sequence is a man between 35 and 55 years old with HIV. The specimen was unsorted PBMCs, collected 1.6 years after starting antiretroviral therapy. The CDR3 bases are TGTGCTAGTGGTTTGGGGGACAGGGGATTCGCAGATACGCAGTATTTT. Residues: CASGLGDRGFADTQYF. The complete variable domain, with remaining parts taken from reference TRBV12-5 and TRBJ2-3, reads DARVTQTPRHKVTEMGQEVTMRCQPILGHNTVFWYRQTMMQGLELLAYFRNRAPLDDSGMPKDRFSAEMPDATLATLKIQPSEPRDSAVYFCASGLGDRGFADTQYFGPGTRLTVL.